Following are 15 T cell receptor beta chains from one sample sequenced in a study of T-cell reconstitution after alpha-beta-depleted transplantation in children. Molecular barcoding with unique molecular identifiers was used for the TCRbeta library. TCRdb re-analysed the PCR reads in MiXCR, keeping a single row per CDR3 protein. Among about 190,000 distinct CDR3 sequences, roughly 11% were seen once, and the ten largest hold approximately 13%. The starting material was PBMCs, obtained before TCRalphabeta/CD19-depleted stem cell transplant. The source is a boy between 2 and 15 years old with acute myeloid leukemia, due to receive a stem cell transplant.

Many counts were recorded for this clonotype. The chain links TRBV10-3 to TRBJ2-1; 9 bases are a match to TRBD2. The junction had 2 bases not matched to a gene; V was cut back by 4 bases and J by 1 base. The CDR3 has 15 residues. Germline V gene data show CDR1 as ENHRY and CDR2 as SYGVKD. CDR3 nucleotide sequence: TGTGCCATCAGTGCAGGACTAGCGTCCTACAATGAGCAGTTCTTC. It specifies CAISAGLASYNEQFF.

This clonotype showed up many times. The chain couples TRBV20-1 to TRBJ1-5; 7 bases align to TRBD1. Unmatched junction bases numbered 4, after V lost 0 bases and J lost 5 bases. There are 14 residues in the CDR3. The germline V gene encodes CDR1 DFQATT and CDR2 SNEGSKA (reference sequence). CDR3 sequence reads: CSAREPGGYQPQHF. The CDR3 DNA is TGCAGTGCTAGAGAGCCAGGGGGTTATCAGCCCCAGCATTTT.

This clonotype was counted many times. V and J are TRBV27 and TRBJ1-5; D call uncertain. The CDR3 has 16 residues. Trimming removed 6 bases at V and 8 bases at J, with 23 bases between. Germline-derived CDR1 and CDR2 are MNHEY and SMNVEV (reference sequence). DNA of the CDR3: TGTGCCAGCAGCCGCGGGTCCGTGTCGGGAAAAGAGCCCCAGCATTTT. Protein sequence: CASSRGSVSGKEPQHF.

Many counts were recorded for this clonotype. V usage is TRBV29-1 and J usage is TRBJ2-5, with D uncertain. CDR1 and CDR2 (germline): SQVTM, ANQGSEA. This CDR3 is built from 14 residues. The V and J ends lost 6 bases and 5 bases respectively, with 19 bases between them. CDR3 sequence: CSVIPRIPLETQYF. CDR3 in DNA: TGCAGCGTCATCCCGCGGATACCGTTGGAGACCCAGTACTTC. Drawing the rest from reference TRBV29-1 and TRBJ2-5, the complete variable domain is SAVISQKPSRDICQRGTSLTIQCQVDSQVTMMFWYRQQPGQSLTLIATANQGSEATYESGFVIDKFPISRPNLTFSTLTVSNMSPEDSSIYLCSVIPRIPLETQYFGPGTRLLVL.

This clonotype was counted many times. The chain is built from TRBV5-5 and TRBJ1-5; a possible D gene is TRBD1 (6 bases). The CDR3 contains 15 residues. The germline gives CDR1 SGHKS, CDR2 YYEKEE (reference sequence). Trimming removed 5 bases at V and 0 bases at J, with 12 bases between. CDR3 residues: CASRPSGDSNQPQHF. The CDR3 DNA reads TGTGCCAGCAGGCCTTCAGGGGATAGCAATCAGCCCCAGCATTTT.

In its sample, this clonotype was seen many times. The chain employs TRBV20-1 and TRBJ1-1; 7 bases are shared with TRBD1. CDR3 length equals 13 residues. The trim removed 5 bases at V and 1 base at J, leaving 4 bases unmatched. Per the germline V gene, CDR1 is DFQATT and CDR2 is SNEGSKA (reference sequence). This CDR3 is CSAVGQQNTEAFF. CDR3 DNA sequence: TGCAGTGCTGTGGGACAGCAGAACACTGAAGCTTTCTTT.

At least ten counts were recorded for this clonotype. The chain is built from TRBV28 and TRBJ1-2; D is unclear. Trimming removed 8 bases from V and 2 bases from J, with 9 bases in between. Germline CDR1 reads MDHEN; CDR2 reads SYDVKM. The CDR3 covers 12 residues. CDR3 DNA sequence: TGTGCCAGCTGCCAGGAAAACTATGGCTACACCTTC. Translation: CASCQENYGYTF.

As regards this clonotype: A clone one base away is much larger, so this may be a read error. The DNA for the CDR3 is TGCGCCAGCAGTTCTTGGACAGGGCAGAACACCGGGGAGCTGTCTTTT. It translates to CASSSWTGQNTGELSF. The rearrangement uses TRBV10-1 and TRBJ2-2, with TRBD1 identical over 8 bases. The CDR3 is 16 amino acids. Per germline, CDR1 WNHNN and CDR2 SYGVQD (reference sequence).

This clonotype was counted between two and nine times. This chain joins TRBV30 and TRBJ1-1; D remains ambiguous. Trimming left V 6 bases short and J 1 base short, with 9 bases between. This CDR3 has 12 amino acids. Germline V gene data show CDR1 as GTSNPN and CDR2 as SVGIG (reference sequence). The CDR3 loop is CACLTENTEAFF. The CDR3 nucleotides are TGTGCCTGTCTCACCGAGAACACTGAAGCTTTCTTT.

In regard to this clonotype: A much larger clone differs from this one at a single base, so this may be a read error. CDR3 protein: CASRFDVEDTEAFF. The DNA of the CDR3 is TGTGCCAGCAGGTTCGACGTGGAGGACACTGAAGCTTTCTTT. The chain recombines TRBV7-3 with TRBJ1-1; no clear D gene. The CDR3 consists of 14 residues. CDR1 SGHTA and CDR2 FQGTGA come from the germline V gene. The ends were cut back, 6 bases at V and 3 bases at J, with 14 bases in the middle.

The chain couples TRBV7-9 to TRBJ1-5; D not certain. The CDR3 contains 15 residues. Trimming removed 5 bases from V and 1 base from J, with 12 bases in between. The germline V gene has CDR1 SEHNR and CDR2 FQNEAQ (reference sequence). The CDR3 sequence: CASSPLQNSNQPQHF. CDR3 bases: TGTGCCAGCAGCCCCCTCCAGAACAGCAATCAGCCCCAGCATTTT. The entire variable domain, with the rest obtained from reference TRBV7-9 and TRBJ1-5, is as follows: DTGVSQNPRHKITKRGQNVTFRCDPISEHNRLYWYRQTLGQGPEFLTYFQNEAQLEKSRLLSDRFSAERPKGSFSTLEIQRTEQGDSAMYLCASSPLQNSNQPQHFGDGTRLSIL.

This clonotype was seen at least ten times. The CDR3 sequence: CASSLERQPQHF. As DNA, the CDR3 is TGTGCCAGCAGCTTAGAAAGACAGCCCCAGCATTTT. The chain recombines TRBV7-9 with TRBJ1-5; D not certain. The germline V gene encodes CDR1 SEHNR and CDR2 FQNEAQ (reference sequence). The CDR3 sequence is 12 residues long. V was shortened by 1 base and J by 7 bases, with 5 bases between the two germline ends.

J is TRBJ2-3 and V is TRBV19, with 9 bases matching TRBD1. CDR1 is LNHDA and CDR2 is SQIVND in the germline V gene (reference sequence). The CDR3 loop spans 17 amino acids. The ends lost 1 base at V and 6 bases at J; junction bases unmatched: 11. The CDR3 nucleotides read TGTGCCAGTAGTATAGTATTAACAGGGGGCCGCCGGGATACGCAGTATTTT. This encodes CASSIVLTGGRRDTQYF.

The table lists this clonotype with many counts. The chain carries TRBV7-9 and TRBJ2-3; D ambiguous. Trimming left V 5 bases short and J 2 bases short, with 11 bases between. CDR3 length: 14 residues. CDR1 SEHNR and CDR2 FQNEAQ come from the germline V gene (reference sequence). The CDR3 coding sequence is TGTGCCAGCAGCGACCTTTGGAACACAGATACGCAGTATTTT. Translation gives CASSDLWNTDTQYF.

This clonotype was recorded many times. The V and J genes are TRBV6-5 and TRBJ1-2, with no clear D. This CDR3 has 14 residues. Trimming took 5 bases from V and 9 from J, leaving 19 bases between them. CDR1 is MNHEY and CDR2 is SVGAGI in the germline V gene. The CDR3 loop is CASSTGGHLESYTF. The CDR3 DNA reads as TGTGCCAGCAGTACGGGAGGTCACTTGGAGAGCTACACCTTC.